Each of the 16 T cell receptor beta chains below was sequenced from the same sample in a study of tumor T cells in aggressive B-cell lymphoma. TCRdb's copy holds only in-frame clones and misses some; the assay was immunoSEQ multiplex PCR. The repertoire consists of 9,000 to 13,000 clones, with over 90% occurring once and the leading ten covering approximately 3%. Sequencing used tumor tissue. Receptors originate from an adult with diffuse large B cell lymphoma.

The chain has TRBV19 and TRBJ1-5; possible D gene TRBD1, 5 bases. The V end lost 5 bases, the J end lost 0 bases, and 14 bases lay between the germline ends. Germline V CDR1 and CDR2: LNHDA, SQIVND (reference sequence). The CDR3 is made up of 16 amino acids. The chain's CDR3 is CASSGRAGYSNQPQHF. For the CDR3, the DNA is TGTGCCAGTAGTGGCAGGGCCGGGTATAGCAATCAGCCCCAGCATTTT.

The CDR3 nucleotides are TGTGCCAGCAGCCCGGGGGGGGAATATGAAAAACTGTTTTTT. Its translation is CASSPGGEYEKLFF. This chain joins TRBV5-4 and TRBJ1-4, with D possibly matching TRBD1 (5 bases). This CDR3 contains 14 residues. Trimming removed 4 bases from V and 6 bases from J, with 13 bases in between. Per germline, CDR1 SGHNT and CDR2 YYREEE (reference sequence).

The rearrangement joins TRBV12-5 to TRBJ2-1; D remains unclear. This CDR3 has 14 amino acids. With 0 bases removed from V and 3 bases from J, the gap between germline ends came to 6 bases. CDR1 and CDR2 from the germline V gene are LGHNT and FRNRAP. CDR3: CASGLVSVYNEQFF. The CDR3 nucleotides read TGTGCTAGTGGTTTGGTTTCTGTCTACAATGAGCAGTTCTTC.

This chain links TRBV2 with TRBJ1-4, with a tentative D call TRBD1 (5 bases). Deletions cut 7 bases from V and 10 bases from J, with 19 bases between. Germline V gene data show CDR1 as SNHLY and CDR2 as FYNNEI. This CDR3 has 14 residues. The CDR3 region has the DNA TGTGCCAGCATCCCTGGAGGCGCGGGGGGAAAACTGTTTTTT. Its translation: CASIPGGAGGKLFF.

The rearrangement joins TRBV7-2 to TRBJ2-7, with D possibly matching TRBD2 (6 bases). The CDR3 runs 15 residues. V was shortened by 2 bases and J by 2 bases, with 13 bases between the two germline ends. Germline CDR1 and CDR2: SGHTA and FQGNSA. Written as DNA, the CDR3 is TGTGCCAGCAGCTTAAGCGGCCGGACTACCTACGAGCAGTACTTC. It translates to CASSLSGRTTYEQYF.

The chain carries TRBV12-5 and TRBJ2-1, with D perhaps TRBD2 (7 bases). Germline V CDR1 and CDR2: LGHNT, FRNRAP. This CDR3 spans 15 amino acids. V shed 2 bases and J shed 8 bases, with 16 bases lying between them. For the CDR3, the DNA is TGTGCTAGTGGTTTGAGGTGGGGGGGCCTCGATGAGCAGTTCTTC. Protein: CASGLRWGGLDEQFF.

The chain has TRBV18 and TRBJ2-7, with D possibly matching TRBD1 (5 bases). Trimming took off 4 bases at V and 5 bases at J, with 15 bases between the two ends. Germline CDR1 KGHSH, CDR2 LQKENI. The CDR3 runs 14 residues. In DNA form, the CDR3 reads TGTGCCAGCTCACTTGTATCAGGGATCGACGAGCAGTACTTC. This translates into CASSLVSGIDEQYF.

V usage is TRBV15 and J usage is TRBJ1-3; D is ambiguous. V dropped 1 base and J dropped 0 bases, with 7 bases sitting between them. This CDR3 has 15 amino acids. Germline values: CDR1 LNHNV, CDR2 YYDKDF (reference sequence). The CDR3 loop reads CATSRASGSGNTIYF. Written as DNA, the CDR3 is TGTGCCACCAGCAGAGCCTCGGGCTCTGGAAACACCATATATTTT.

V and J are TRBV4-1 and TRBJ1-4, with TRBD1 identical over 10 bases. Losses at the gene ends were 3 bases for V and 7 bases for J; bases not matched to a gene: 5. Germline V gene data show CDR1 as MGHRA and CDR2 as YSYEKL. The CDR3 length is 15 residues. The CDR3 nucleotides are TGCGCCAGCAGCCAGCGACAGGGGGCCGGTGAAAAACTGTTTTTT. This sequence encodes CASSQRQGAGEKLFF.

As DNA, the CDR3 is TGTGCCAGCTCACCACCGTCCAGGGAGCAGTACTTC. Amino acid sequence: CASSPPSREQYF. The chain uses TRBV18 and TRBJ2-7; D ambiguous. Deletions cut 0 bases from V and 7 bases from J, with 7 bases between. Germline lookup yields CDR1 KGHSH and CDR2 LQKENI. The CDR3 is made up of 12 amino acids.

The chain carries TRBV5-1 and TRBJ2-5, with D possibly matching TRBD1 (6 bases). Trimming cost V 4 bases and J 3 bases, with 13 bases left between them. Looked up from germline, CDR1 is SGHRS and CDR2 is YFSETQ. The CDR3 covers 14 residues. CDR3 sequence: CASSVGQAEETQYF. Here the CDR3 DNA reads TGCGCCAGCAGCGTGGGACAAGCCGAAGAGACCCAGTACTTC.

The chain couples TRBV11-2 to TRBJ2-2, with D possibly TRBD1 on 6 matching bases. Per germline, CDR1 SGHAT and CDR2 FQNNGV. The V end lost 4 bases, the J end lost 6 bases, and 15 bases lay between the germline ends. This CDR3 has 15 residues. In nucleotides, the CDR3 is TGTGCCAGCAGCTCGCAGGGGTCTGTTGCCGGGGAGCTGTTTTTT. This encodes CASSSQGSVAGELFF.

This clone was recorded a few times. The V call is TRBV2, the J call TRBJ1-5; 7 bases map to TRBD1. CDR1 SNHLY and CDR2 FYNNEI come from the germline V gene. The junction had 6 bases not matched to a gene; V was cut back by 4 bases and J by 0 bases. The CDR3 is 16 amino acids. The CDR3 region is CASSGQGHYSNQPQHF. The CDR3 bases are TGTGCCAGCAGTGGACAGGGACATTATAGCAATCAGCCCCAGCATTTT.

The chain has TRBV19 and TRBJ2-2; TRBD2 matches at 7 bases. V lost 5 bases, J lost 7 bases, and 13 bases stayed unmatched. The CDR3 has 16 residues. CDR1 and CDR2 (germline): LNHDA, SQIVND (reference sequence). Here the CDR3 DNA reads TGTGCCAGTAGTGCGGGAGCCCCGAAATCGATCGGGGAGCTGTTTTTT. Its translation: CASSAGAPKSIGELFF.

V gene TRBV5-8 combines with J gene TRBJ2-3; a weak D match, TRBD2 (6 bases). V lost 0 bases and J lost 0, with 11 bases in between. This CDR3 has 16 residues. Looked up from germline, CDR1 is SGHTS and CDR2 is YDEGEE. CDR3 amino acids: CASSLGDFASTDTQYF. The CDR3 DNA is TGTGCCAGCAGCTTGGGGGACTTTGCTAGCACAGATACGCAGTATTTT.

This sequence joins TRBV6-5 and TRBJ2-2; D is possibly TRBD1 (6 bases). This CDR3 contains 15 residues. V shed 10 bases and J shed 7 bases, with 22 bases lying between them. Germline-derived CDR1 and CDR2 are MNHEY and SVGAGI. The CDR3 sequence: CATQRNRELSGELFF. Written as DNA, the CDR3 is TGTGCCACACAACGGAACAGGGAATTAAGCGGGGAGCTGTTTTTT.